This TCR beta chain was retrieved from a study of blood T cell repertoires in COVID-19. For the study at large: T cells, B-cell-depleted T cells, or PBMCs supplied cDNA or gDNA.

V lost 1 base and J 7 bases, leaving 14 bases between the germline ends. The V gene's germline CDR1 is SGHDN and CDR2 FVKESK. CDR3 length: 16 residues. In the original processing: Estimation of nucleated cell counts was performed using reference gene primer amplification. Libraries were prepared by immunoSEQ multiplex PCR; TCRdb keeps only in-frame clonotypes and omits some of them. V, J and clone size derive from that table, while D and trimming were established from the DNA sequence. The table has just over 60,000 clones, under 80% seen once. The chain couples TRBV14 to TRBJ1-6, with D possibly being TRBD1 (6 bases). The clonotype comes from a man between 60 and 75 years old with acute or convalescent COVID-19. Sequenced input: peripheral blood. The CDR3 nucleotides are TGTGCCAGCAGCCAAGGGGGATGGGGACAAAATTCACCCCTCCACTTT. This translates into CASSQGGWGQNSPLHF.